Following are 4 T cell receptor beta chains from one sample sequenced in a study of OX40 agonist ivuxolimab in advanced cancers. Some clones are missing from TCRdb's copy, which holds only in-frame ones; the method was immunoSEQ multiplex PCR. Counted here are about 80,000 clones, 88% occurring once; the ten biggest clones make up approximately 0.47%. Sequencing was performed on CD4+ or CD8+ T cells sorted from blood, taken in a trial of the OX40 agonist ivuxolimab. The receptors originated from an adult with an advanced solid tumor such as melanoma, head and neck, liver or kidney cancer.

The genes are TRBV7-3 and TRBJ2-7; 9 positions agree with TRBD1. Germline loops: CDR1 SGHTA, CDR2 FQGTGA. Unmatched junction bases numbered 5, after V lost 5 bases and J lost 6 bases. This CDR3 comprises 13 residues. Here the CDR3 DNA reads TGTGCCAGCAGCCCGGGACAGGGCACCGAGCAGTACTTC. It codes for CASSPGQGTEQYF. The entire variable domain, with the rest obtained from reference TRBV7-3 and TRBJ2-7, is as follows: GAGVSQTPSNKVTEKGKYVELRCDPISGHTALYWYRQSLGQGPEFLIYFQGTGAADDSGLPNDRFFAVRPEGSVSTLKIQRTERGDSAVYLCASSPGQGTEQYFGPGTRLTVT.

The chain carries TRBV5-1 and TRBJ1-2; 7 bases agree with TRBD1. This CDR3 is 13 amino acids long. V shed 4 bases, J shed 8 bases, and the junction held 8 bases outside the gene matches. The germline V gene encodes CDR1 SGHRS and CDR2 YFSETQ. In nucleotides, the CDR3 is TGCGCCAGCAGCACAACAGGGGAATCGGGCTACACCTTC. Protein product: CASSTTGESGYTF.

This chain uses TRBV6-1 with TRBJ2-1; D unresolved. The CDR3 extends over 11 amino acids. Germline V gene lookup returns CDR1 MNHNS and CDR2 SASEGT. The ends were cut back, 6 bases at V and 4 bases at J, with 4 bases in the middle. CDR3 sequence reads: CASRLYNEQFF. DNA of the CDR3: TGTGCCAGCAGGCTGTACAATGAGCAGTTCTTC.

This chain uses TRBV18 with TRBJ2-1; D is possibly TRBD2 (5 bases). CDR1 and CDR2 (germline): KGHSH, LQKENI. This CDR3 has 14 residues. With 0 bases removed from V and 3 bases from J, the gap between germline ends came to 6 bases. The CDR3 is CASSPPEGYNEQFF. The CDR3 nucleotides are TGTGCCAGCTCACCACCTGAGGGCTACAATGAGCAGTTCTTC.